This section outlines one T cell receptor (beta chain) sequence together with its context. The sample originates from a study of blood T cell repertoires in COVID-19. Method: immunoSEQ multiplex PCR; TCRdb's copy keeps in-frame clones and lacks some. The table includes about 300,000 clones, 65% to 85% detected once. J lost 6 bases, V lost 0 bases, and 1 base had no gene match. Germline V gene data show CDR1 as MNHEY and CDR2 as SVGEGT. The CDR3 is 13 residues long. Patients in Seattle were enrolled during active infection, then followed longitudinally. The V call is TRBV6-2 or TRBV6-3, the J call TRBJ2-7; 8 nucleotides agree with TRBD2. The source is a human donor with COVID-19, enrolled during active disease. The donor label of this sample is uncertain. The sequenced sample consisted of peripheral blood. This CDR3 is CASSYSAGVEQYF. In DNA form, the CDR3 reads TGTGCCAGCAGTTACTCAGCGGGGGTCGAGCAGTACTTC.